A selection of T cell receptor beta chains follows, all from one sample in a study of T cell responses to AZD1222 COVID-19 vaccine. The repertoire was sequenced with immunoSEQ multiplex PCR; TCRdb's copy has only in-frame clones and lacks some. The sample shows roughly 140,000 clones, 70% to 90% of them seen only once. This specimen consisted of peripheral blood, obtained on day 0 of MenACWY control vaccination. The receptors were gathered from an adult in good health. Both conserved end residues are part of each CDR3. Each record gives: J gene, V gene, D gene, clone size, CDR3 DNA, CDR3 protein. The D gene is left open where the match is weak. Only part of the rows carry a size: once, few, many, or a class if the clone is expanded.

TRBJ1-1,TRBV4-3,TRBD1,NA,TGCGCCAGCAGCCAAGTGACAGGGCGAAGCACTGAAGCTTTCTTT,CASSQVTGRSTEAFF
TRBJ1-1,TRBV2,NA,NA,TGTGCCAGCAGTGACAGGTTAATGAACACTGAAGCTTTCTTT,CASSDRLMNTEAFF
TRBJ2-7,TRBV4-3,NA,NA,TGCGCCAGCAGCCAAGGATCAGACCGATACTACGAGCAGTACTTC,CASSQGSDRYYEQYF
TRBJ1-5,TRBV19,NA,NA,TGTGCCAGTAGTATCATGACAAATCGGCCCCAGCATTTT,CASSIMTNRPQHF
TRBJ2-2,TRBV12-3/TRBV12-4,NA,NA,TGTGCCAGCAGCCGGGGAACCGGGGAGCTGTTTTTT,CASSRGTGELFF
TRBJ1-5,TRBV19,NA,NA,TGTGCCAGTAGTATAGATAGGCGGCAGGGGATTAATCAGCCCCAGCATTTT,CASSIDRRQGINQPQHF
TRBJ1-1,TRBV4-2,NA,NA,TGTGCCAGCAGCCAAGAGGGGTTCGGCACTGAAGCTTTCTTT,CASSQEGFGTEAFF
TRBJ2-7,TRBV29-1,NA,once,TGCAGCGCGGGTAGCTACGAGCAGTACTTC,CSAGSYEQYF
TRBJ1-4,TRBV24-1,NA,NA,TGTGCCACCAGTGACCCGACCAGGGGAACTAATGAAAAACTGTTTTTT,CATSDPTRGTNEKLFF
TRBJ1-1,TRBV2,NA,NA,TGTGCCCTCCTCGGGGTGGGACTCAGGGACACTGAAGCTTTCTTT,CALLGVGLRDTEAFF
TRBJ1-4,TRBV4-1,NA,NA,TGCGCCAGCAGCCACAGGGGAGGGGAACTGTTTTTT,CASSHRGGELFF
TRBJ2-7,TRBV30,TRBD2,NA,TGTGCCTGGAGTCGGGAGGGGGTCTACGAGCAGTACTTC,CAWSREGVYEQYF
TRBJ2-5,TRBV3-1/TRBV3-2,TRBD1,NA,TGTGCCAGCAGCCCCGGACAGGGTGGCAAGACCCAGTACTTC,CASSPGQGGKTQYF
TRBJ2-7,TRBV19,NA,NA,TGTGCCAGTAGTTCAGACAGCTACGAGCAGTACTTC,CASSSDSYEQYF
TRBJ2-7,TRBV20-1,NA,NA,TGCAGTGCTAGTGCGGCTCTAGCGTTCTCCTACGAGCAGTACTTC,CSASAALAFSYEQYF
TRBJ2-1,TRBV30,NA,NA,TGTGCCTGGAGTGTAGGGGGATCCTACAATGAGCAGTTCTTC,CAWSVGGSYNEQFF
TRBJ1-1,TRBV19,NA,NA,TGTGCCAGTAGTATAGGACCAATAGGCACTGAAGCTTTCTTT,CASSIGPIGTEAFF
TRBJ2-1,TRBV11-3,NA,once,TGTGCCAGCAGCTTAGGCATCGGGAGCTGGAATGAGCAGTTCTTC,CASSLGIGSWNEQFF
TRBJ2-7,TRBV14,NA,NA,TGTGCCAGCAGCCCCCTGGATAGGGCTGGCGAGCAGTACTTC,CASSPLDRAGEQYF
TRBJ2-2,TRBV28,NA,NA,TGTGCCAGCAGTTTATTGTTATCCGGGGAGCTGTTTTTT,CASSLLLSGELFF
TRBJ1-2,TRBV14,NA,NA,TGTGCCAGCAGCCATGCGCATAGGGGGAACTATGGCTACACCTTC,CASSHAHRGNYGYTF
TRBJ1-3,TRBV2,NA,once,TGTGCCAGCACAGATGTCTCTGGAAACACCATATATTTT,CASTDVSGNTIYF
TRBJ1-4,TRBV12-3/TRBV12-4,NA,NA,TGTGCCAGCAGTTTCTCCGGGAATGAAAAACTGTTTTTT,CASSFSGNEKLFF
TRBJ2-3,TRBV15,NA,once,TGTGCCACCCTGGGCGGCTCACAAGGCACAGATACGCAGTATTTT,CATLGGSQGTDTQYF